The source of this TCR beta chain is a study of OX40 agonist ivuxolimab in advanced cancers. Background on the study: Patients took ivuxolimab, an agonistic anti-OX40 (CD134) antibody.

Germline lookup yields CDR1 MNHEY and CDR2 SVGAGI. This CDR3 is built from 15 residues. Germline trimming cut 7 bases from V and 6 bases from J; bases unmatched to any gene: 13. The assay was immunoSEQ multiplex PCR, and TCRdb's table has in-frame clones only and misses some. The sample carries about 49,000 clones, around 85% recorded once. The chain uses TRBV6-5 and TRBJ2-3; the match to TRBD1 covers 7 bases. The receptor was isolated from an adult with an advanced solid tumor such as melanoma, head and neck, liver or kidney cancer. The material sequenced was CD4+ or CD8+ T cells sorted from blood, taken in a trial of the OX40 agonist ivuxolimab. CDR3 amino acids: CASKIRGQTHDTQYF. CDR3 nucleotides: TGTGCCAGCAAGATAAGGGGACAGACTCACGATACGCAGTATTTT.